These 15 T cell receptor beta chains came from one sample sequenced in a study of response to subunit inactivated influenza vaccine. Each CDR3 protein is one row after TCRdb ran MiXCR on the RT-PCR reads. The sample has about 800,000 distinct CDR3 sequences, about 20% seen once. Sample: PBMCs from blood, taken 5 days after vaccination. These TCRs come from a man over 45 who received an inactivated influenza vaccine.

This clonotype was recorded many times. V usage is TRBV5-1 and J usage is TRBJ2-7; TRBD1 agrees at 8 bases. The ends lost 4 bases at V and 0 bases at J; junction bases unmatched: 6. Germline V gene data show CDR1 as SGHRS and CDR2 as YFSETQ. The CDR3 has 15 residues. The CDR3 bases are TGCGCCAGCAGCACGGGACAGGCCATCTCCTACGAGCAGTACTTC. Protein: CASSTGQAISYEQYF.

The chain has TRBV5-1 and TRBJ1-5; 9 nucleotides align to TRBD1. Germline CDR1 SGHRS, CDR2 YFSETQ. With V trimmed by 2 bases and J by 6 bases, 6 bases remained unmatched. The CDR3 runs to 15 residues. CDR3 DNA: TGCGCCAGCAGCTTAGGGACAGGGAGGGGTCAGCCCCAGCATTTT. This translates into CASSLGTGRGQPQHF.

This clonotype was picked up a small number of times. This rearrangement joins TRBV6-5 to TRBJ1-1, with D possibly matching TRBD1 (5 bases). This CDR3 is built from 14 residues. V was shortened by 2 bases and J by 7 bases, with 14 bases between the two germline ends. In germline, CDR1 is MNHEY, CDR2 SVGAGI. The CDR3 loop is CASSYRRQLGEAFF. The CDR3 bases are TGTGCCAGCAGTTACAGACGACAGTTGGGTGAAGCTTTCTTT.

This chain links TRBV12-3 or TRBV12-4 with TRBJ1-5, with 8 bases fitting TRBD1. Trimming removed 3 bases from V and 10 bases from J; junction bases left unmatched: 8. The length of the CDR3 is 14 residues. In nucleotides, the CDR3 is TGTGCCAGCAGTTTTGGACAGGGATATAGCCCCCAGCATTTT. Amino acid sequence: CASSFGQGYSPQHF.

This clonotype was seen a few times. This chain links TRBV6-2 or TRBV6-3 with TRBJ2-3; D not resolved. The CDR3 is 14 residues long. Trimming pared 5 bases from V and 4 bases from J, leaving 13 bases between. The germline V gene encodes CDR1 MNHEY and CDR2 SVGEGT. This CDR3 reads CASSHYKAPDTQYF. CDR3 bases: TGTGCCAGCAGTCATTACAAGGCGCCAGATACGCAGTATTTT.

This clonotype was recorded at least ten times. This rearrangement joins TRBV20-1 to TRBJ2-1, with TRBD2 as a possible D gene (6 bases). Germline V CDR1 and CDR2: DFQATT, SNEGSKA (reference sequence). The CDR3 spans 15 residues. The ends were cut back, 3 bases at V and 4 bases at J, with 16 bases in the middle. In nucleotides, the CDR3 is TGCAGTGCTAGGCGGGGCAGAGCAAATTACAATGAGCAGTTCTTC. Its protein product is CSARRGRANYNEQFF.

The chain is built from TRBV12-3 or TRBV12-4 and TRBJ2-3; 8 bases fit TRBD1. Germline trimming cut 6 bases from V and 0 bases from J; bases unmatched to any gene: 5. This CDR3 is built from 15 residues. The CDR3 is CASRTGQASTDTQYF. The CDR3 region has the DNA TGTGCCAGCAGGACGGGACAGGCCAGCACAGATACGCAGTATTTT.

This clonotype came up a few times. The chain is built from TRBV4-2 and TRBJ2-1; D is unresolved. The germline gives CDR1 LGHNA, CDR2 YNFKEQ. The CDR3 extends over 16 amino acids. The V and J ends lost 1 base and 0 bases respectively, with 10 bases between them. The chain's CDR3 is CASSQVGLSSYNEQFF. The CDR3 region has the DNA TGTGCCAGCAGCCAAGTCGGCCTGAGCTCCTACAATGAGCAGTTCTTC.

This chain links TRBV5-1 with TRBJ1-2; D gene ambiguous. CDR3 size: 12 residues. Trimming removed 2 bases at V and 7 bases at J, with 9 bases between. Looked up from germline, CDR1 is SGHRS and CDR2 is YFSETQ. CDR3 in DNA: TGCGCCAGCAGCTTCCAACAAGGTGGCTACACCTTC. This gives the protein CASSFQQGGYTF.

The chain employs TRBV27 and TRBJ1-2; D is ambiguous. This CDR3 has 13 residues. Per the germline V gene, CDR1 is MNHEY and CDR2 is SMNVEV (reference sequence). Between the trimmed V and J ends, which lost 3 bases and 10 bases, there was a span of 15 bases. CDR3 sequence (DNA): TGTGCCAGCAGTTTTCTTCTCGGATACGACTACACCTTC. It translates to CASSFLLGYDYTF.

This clonotype came up a few times. This sequence joins TRBV29-1 and TRBJ2-1; perhaps TRBD1 as D (5 bases). CDR3 length: 16 residues. Trimming removed 6 bases at V and 6 bases at J, with 24 bases between. Germline V gives CDR1 SQVTM, CDR2 ANQGSEA. CDR3 loop: CSVQYQGARWGNEQFF. The CDR3 DNA reads TGCAGCGTACAATATCAGGGTGCCCGCTGGGGCAATGAGCAGTTCTTC.

This clonotype was seen a few times. This sequence joins TRBV6-4 and TRBJ1-5; D gene uncertain. V was pared by 3 bases and J by 7 bases, with 7 bases between. Germline values: CDR1 MRHNA, CDR2 SNTAGT. The CDR3 is made up of 12 amino acids. CDR3 region: CASSERVQPQHF. The CDR3 nucleotides are TGTGCCAGCAGTGAACGTGTGCAGCCCCAGCATTTT.

This clonotype was detected only a few times. This chain connects TRBV20-1 to TRBJ2-1; D remains unclear. In germline, CDR1 is DFQATT, CDR2 SNEGSKA (reference sequence). V was trimmed by 0 bases and J by 0 bases, leaving 15 bases between them. The CDR3 contains 17 residues. CDR3 loop: CSARDPLGPSSYNEQFF. In nucleotides, the CDR3 is TGCAGTGCTAGAGATCCCCTAGGCCCAAGCTCCTACAATGAGCAGTTCTTC.

The V and J genes are TRBV5-1 and TRBJ2-3; a weak D match, TRBD2 (7 bases). Trimming cost V 3 bases and J 1 base, with 12 bases left between them. Germline V gene data show CDR1 as SGHRS and CDR2 as YFSETQ. The CDR3 covers 15 residues. The CDR3 region is CASSWGGQRTDTQYF. The CDR3 nucleotides read TGCGCCAGCAGCTGGGGGGGACAACGCACAGATACGCAGTATTTT.

This sequence joins TRBV12-3 or TRBV12-4 and TRBJ2-1; 10 nucleotides line up with TRBD1. There are 15 residues in the CDR3. After removal of 5 bases from V and 7 bases from J, the junction contained 8 bases not matched to a gene. The CDR3 spells CASSIMTGGLNEQFF. The CDR3 DNA reads TGTGCCAGCAGTATTATGACAGGGGGCTTAAATGAGCAGTTCTTC.